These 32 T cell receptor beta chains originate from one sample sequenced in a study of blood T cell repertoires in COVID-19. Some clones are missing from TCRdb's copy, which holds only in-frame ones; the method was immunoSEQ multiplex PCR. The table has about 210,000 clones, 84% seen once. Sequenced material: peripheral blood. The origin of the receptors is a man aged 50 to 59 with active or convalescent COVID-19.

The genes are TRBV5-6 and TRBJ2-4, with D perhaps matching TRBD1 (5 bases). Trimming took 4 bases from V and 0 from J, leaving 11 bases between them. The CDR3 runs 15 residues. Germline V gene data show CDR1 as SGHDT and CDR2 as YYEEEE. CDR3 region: CASSISGSAKNIQYF. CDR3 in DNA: TGTGCCAGCAGCATCTCAGGGTCAGCCAAAAACATTCAGTACTTC.

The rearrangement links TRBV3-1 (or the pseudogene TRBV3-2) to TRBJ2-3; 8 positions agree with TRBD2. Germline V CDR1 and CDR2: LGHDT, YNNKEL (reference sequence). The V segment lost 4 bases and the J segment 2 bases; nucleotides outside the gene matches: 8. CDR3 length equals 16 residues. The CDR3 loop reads CASSLRGGGTTDTQYF. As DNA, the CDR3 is TGTGCCAGCAGCCTACGAGGCGGGGGGACCACAGATACGCAGTATTTT.

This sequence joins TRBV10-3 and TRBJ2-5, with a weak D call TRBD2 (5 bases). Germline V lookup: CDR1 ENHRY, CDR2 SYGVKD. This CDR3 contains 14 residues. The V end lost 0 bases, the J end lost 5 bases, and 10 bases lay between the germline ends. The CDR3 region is CAISESRDYETQYF. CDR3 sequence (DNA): TGTGCCATCAGTGAGTCGAGAGACTACGAGACCCAGTACTTC.

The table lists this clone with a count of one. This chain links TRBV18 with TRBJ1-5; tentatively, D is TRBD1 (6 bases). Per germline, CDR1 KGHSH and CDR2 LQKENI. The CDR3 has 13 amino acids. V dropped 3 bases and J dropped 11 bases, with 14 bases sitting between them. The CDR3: CASSPELGGAQHF. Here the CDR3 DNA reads TGTGCCAGCTCACCGGAATTAGGGGGAGCCCAGCATTTT.

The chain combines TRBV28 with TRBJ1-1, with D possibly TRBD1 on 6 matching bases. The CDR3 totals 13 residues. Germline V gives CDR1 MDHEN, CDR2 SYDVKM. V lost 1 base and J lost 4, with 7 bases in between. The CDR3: CASSLYRVTEAFF. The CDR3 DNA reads TGTGCCAGCAGTTTATACAGGGTCACTGAAGCTTTCTTT.

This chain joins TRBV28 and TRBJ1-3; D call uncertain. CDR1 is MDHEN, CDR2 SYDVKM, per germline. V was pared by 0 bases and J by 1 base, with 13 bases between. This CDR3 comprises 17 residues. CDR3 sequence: CASSLWAMEGSGNTIYF. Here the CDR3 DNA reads TGTGCCAGCAGTTTATGGGCGATGGAGGGATCTGGAAACACCATATATTTT.

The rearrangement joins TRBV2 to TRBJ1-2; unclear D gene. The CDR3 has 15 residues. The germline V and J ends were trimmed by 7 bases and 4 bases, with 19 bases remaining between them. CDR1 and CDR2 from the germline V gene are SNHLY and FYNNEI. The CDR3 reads CASTYTGEASYGYTF. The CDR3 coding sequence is TGTGCCAGCACTTACACGGGAGAAGCCTCCTATGGCTACACCTTC. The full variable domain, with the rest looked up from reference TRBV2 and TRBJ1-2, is EPEVTQTPSHQVTQMGQEVILRCVPISNHLYFYWYRQILGQKVEFLVSFYNNEISEKSEIFDDQFSVERPDGSNFTLKIRSTKLEDSAMYFCASTYTGEASYGYTFGSGTRLTVV.

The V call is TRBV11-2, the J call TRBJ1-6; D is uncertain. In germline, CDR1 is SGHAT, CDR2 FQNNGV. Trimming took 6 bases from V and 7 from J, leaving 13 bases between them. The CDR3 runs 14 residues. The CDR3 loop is CASRWRFGNSPLHF. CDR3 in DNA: TGTGCCAGCAGATGGCGGTTTGGCAATTCACCCCTCCACTTT.

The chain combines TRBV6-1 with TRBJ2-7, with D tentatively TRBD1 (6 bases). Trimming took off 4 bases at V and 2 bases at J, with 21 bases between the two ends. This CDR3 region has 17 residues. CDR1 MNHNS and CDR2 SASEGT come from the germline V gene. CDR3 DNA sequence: TGTGCCAGCAGTGTAATGGGACACTTCGAAATGGCCTACGAGCAGTACGTC. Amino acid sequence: CASSVMGHFEMAYEQYV.

The CDR3 is CASSWEGQMETQYF. The DNA of the CDR3 is TGCGCCAGCAGCTGGGAGGGCCAAATGGAGACCCAGTACTTC. The genes are TRBV5-1 and TRBJ2-5; 7 bases are shared with TRBD2. The CDR3 is 14 amino acids. V was clipped by 3 bases and J by 5 bases; unmatched bases: 7. Looked up from germline, CDR1 is SGHRS and CDR2 is YFSETQ.

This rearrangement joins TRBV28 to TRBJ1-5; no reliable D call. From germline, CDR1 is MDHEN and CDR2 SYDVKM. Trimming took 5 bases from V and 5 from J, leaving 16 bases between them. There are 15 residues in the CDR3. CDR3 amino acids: CASSTPGVGDQPQHF. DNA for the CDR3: TGTGCCAGCAGTACACCCGGAGTCGGAGATCAGCCCCAGCATTTT.

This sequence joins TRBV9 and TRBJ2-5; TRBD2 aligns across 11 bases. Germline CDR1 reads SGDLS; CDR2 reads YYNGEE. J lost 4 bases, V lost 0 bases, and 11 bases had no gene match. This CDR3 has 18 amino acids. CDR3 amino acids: CASSVAPLAGGLGETQYF. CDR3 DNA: TGTGCCAGCAGCGTAGCACCTCTAGCGGGAGGTTTGGGAGAGACCCAGTACTTC.

CDR3 in DNA: TGTGCCAGTAGTATTGAACAGACCTACGAGCAGTACTTC. Amino acid sequence: CASSIEQTYEQYF. The V gene is TRBV19, the J gene TRBJ2-7; D is ambiguous. Trimming left V 3 bases short and J 2 bases short, with 8 bases between. The CDR3 runs 13 residues. CDR1 and CDR2 (germline): LNHDA, SQIVND (reference sequence). The whole variable domain, filled in from reference TRBV19 and TRBJ2-7, reads DGGITQSPKYLFRKEGQNVTLSCEQNLNHDAMYWYRQDPGQGLRLIYYSQIVNDFQKGDIAEGYSVSREKKESFPLTVTSAQKNPTAFYLCASSIEQTYEQYFGPGTRLTVT.

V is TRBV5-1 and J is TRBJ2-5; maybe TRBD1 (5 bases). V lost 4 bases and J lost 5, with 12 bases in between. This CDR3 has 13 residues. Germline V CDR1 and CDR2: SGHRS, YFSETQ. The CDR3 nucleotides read TGCGCCAGCAGCCTAGGGGTTTCGGAGACCCAGTACTTC. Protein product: CASSLGVSETQYF.

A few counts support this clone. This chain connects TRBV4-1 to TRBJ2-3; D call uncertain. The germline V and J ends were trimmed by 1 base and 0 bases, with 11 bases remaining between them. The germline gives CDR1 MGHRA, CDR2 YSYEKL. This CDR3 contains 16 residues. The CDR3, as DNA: TGCGCCAGCAGCCAAGGTCAGACAACTAGCACAGATACGCAGTATTTT. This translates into CASSQGQTTSTDTQYF.

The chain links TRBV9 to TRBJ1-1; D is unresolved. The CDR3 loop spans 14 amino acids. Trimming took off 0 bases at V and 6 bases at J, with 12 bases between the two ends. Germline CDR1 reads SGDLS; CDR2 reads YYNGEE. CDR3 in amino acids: CASSVGHPLAEAFF. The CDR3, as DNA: TGTGCCAGCAGCGTAGGGCACCCCTTGGCTGAAGCTTTCTTT.

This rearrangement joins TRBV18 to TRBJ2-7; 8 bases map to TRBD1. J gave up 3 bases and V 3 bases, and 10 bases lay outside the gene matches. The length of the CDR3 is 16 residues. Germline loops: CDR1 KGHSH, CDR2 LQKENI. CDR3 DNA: TGTGCCAGCTCACCTACTAGGACAGGGCGGGTCTACGAGCAGTACGTC. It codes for CASSPTRTGRVYEQYV.

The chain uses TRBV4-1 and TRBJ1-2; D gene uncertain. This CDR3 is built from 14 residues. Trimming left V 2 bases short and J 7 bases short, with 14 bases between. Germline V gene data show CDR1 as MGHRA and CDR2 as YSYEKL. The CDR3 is CASSQLPAAAGYTF. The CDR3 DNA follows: TGCGCCAGCAGCCAATTACCCGCGGCCGCTGGCTACACCTTC.

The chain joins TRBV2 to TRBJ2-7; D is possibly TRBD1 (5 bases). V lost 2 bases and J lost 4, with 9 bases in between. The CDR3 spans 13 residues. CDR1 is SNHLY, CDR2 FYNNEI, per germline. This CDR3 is CASSEQGLYEQYV. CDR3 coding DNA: TGTGCCAGCAGTGAACAGGGATTGTACGAGCAGTACGTC.

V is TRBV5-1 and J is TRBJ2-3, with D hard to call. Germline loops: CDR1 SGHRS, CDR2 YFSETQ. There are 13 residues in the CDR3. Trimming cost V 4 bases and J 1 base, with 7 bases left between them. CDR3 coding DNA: TGCGCCAGCAGCCCCACAGGCACAGATACGCAGTATTTT. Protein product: CASSPTGTDTQYF.

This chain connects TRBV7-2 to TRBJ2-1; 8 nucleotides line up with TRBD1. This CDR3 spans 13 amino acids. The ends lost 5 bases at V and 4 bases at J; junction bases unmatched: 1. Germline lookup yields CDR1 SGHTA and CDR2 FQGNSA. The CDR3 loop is CASSRTGYNEQFF. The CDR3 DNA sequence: TGTGCCAGCAGCAGGACAGGGTACAATGAGCAGTTCTTC.

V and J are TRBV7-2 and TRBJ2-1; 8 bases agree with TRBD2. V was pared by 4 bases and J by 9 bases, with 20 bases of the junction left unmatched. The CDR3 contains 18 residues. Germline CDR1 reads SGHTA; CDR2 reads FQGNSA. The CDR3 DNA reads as TGTGCCAGCAGCTCCTATCCTCGGACTAGCCGCCTTGGGGGTGAGCAGTTCTTC. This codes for CASSSYPRTSRLGGEQFF. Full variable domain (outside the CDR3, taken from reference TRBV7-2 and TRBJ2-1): GAGVSQSPSNKVTEKGKDVELRCDPISGHTALYWYRQSLGQGLEFLIYFQGNSAPDKSGLPSDRFSAERTGGSVSTLTIQRTQQEDSAVYLCASSSYPRTSRLGGEQFFGPGTRLTVL.

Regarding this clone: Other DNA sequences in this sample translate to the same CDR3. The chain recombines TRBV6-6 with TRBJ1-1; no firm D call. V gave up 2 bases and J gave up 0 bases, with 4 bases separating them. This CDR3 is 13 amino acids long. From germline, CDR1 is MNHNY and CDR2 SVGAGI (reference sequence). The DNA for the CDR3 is TGTGCCAGCAGTTACCGAGTGAACACTGAAGCTTTCTTT. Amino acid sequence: CASSYRVNTEAFF.

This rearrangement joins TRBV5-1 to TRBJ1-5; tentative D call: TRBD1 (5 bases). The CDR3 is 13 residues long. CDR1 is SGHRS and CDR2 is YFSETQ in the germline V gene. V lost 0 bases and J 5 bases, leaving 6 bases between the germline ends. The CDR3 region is CASSLGQHQPQHF. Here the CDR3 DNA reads TGCGCCAGCAGCTTGGGACAGCATCAGCCCCAGCATTTT.

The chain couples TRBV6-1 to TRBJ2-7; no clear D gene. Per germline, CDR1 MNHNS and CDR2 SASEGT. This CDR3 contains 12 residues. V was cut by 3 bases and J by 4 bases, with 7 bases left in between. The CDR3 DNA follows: TGTGCCAGCAGTGACAGATTATACGAGCAGTACTTC. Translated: CASSDRLYEQYF.

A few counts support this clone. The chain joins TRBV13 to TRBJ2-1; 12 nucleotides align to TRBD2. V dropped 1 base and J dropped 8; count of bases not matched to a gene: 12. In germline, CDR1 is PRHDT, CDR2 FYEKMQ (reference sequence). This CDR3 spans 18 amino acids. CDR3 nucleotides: TGTGCCAGCAGCTTAGTATCCCGGCTAGCGGGAGGGGGCTATGAGCAGTTCTTC. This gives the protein CASSLVSRLAGGGYEQFF.

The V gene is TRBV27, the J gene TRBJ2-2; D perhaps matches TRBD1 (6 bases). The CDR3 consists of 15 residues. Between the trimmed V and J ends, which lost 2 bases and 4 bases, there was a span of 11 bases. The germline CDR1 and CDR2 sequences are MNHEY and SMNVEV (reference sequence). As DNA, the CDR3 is TGTGCCAGCAGTTTAATCGGGACACTCACCGGGGAGCTGTTTTTT. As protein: CASSLIGTLTGELFF.

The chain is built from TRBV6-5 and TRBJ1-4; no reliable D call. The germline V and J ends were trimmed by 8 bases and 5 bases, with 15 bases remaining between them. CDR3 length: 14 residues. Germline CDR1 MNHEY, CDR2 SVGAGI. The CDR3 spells CASDQAGRNEKLFF. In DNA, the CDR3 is TGTGCCAGCGACCAGGCCGGGAGGAATGAAAAACTGTTTTTT.

The CDR3 region is CASSQDQWNTGELFF. For the CDR3, the DNA is TGCGCCAGCAGCCAAGATCAGTGGAACACCGGGGAGCTGTTTTTT. V and J are TRBV4-1 and TRBJ2-2; D is unclear. CDR3 length equals 15 residues. Trimming cost V 0 bases and J 1 base, with 6 bases left between them. Germline CDR1 MGHRA, CDR2 YSYEKL.

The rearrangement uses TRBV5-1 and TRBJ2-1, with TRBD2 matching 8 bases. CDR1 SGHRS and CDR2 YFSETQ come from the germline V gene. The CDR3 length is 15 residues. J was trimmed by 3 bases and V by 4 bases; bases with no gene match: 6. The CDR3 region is CASSPSGGDYNEQFF. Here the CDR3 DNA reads TGCGCCAGCAGCCCCAGCGGGGGTGACTACAATGAGCAGTTCTTC.

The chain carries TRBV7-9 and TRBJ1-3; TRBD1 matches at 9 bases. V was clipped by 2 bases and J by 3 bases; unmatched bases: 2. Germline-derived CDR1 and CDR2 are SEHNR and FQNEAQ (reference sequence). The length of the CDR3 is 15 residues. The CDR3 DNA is TGTGCCAGCAGCTTACAGACAGGGGGTGGAAACACCATATATTTT. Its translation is CASSLQTGGGNTIYF.

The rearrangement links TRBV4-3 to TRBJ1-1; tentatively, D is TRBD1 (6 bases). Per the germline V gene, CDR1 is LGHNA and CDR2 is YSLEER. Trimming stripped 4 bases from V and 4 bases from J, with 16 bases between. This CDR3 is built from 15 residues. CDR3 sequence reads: CASSRSFQGTTEAFF. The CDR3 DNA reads TGCGCCAGCAGCCGCTCATTTCAGGGGACCACTGAAGCTTTCTTT.